This TCR beta chain comes out of a study of T cell changes during pregnancy in multiple sclerosis. The CDR3 runs to 18 residues. After removal of 2 bases from V and 1 base from J, the junction contained 14 bases not matched to a gene. From germline, CDR1 is SGHRS and CDR2 YFSETQ. Clones were read by immunoSEQ multiplex PCR, and TCRdb kept only the in-frame ones, dropping some. The table includes about 83,000 clones, about nine tenths detected once. The specimen comprised PBMCs, sampled in the first trimester of pregnancy. This sequence joins TRBV5-1 and TRBJ2-5; the match to TRBD2 covers 7 bases. This receptor was obtained from a female donor in good health, serving as a control in a pregnancy study. Some clones in this sample may be carry-over from other donors' samples. In DNA, the CDR3 is TGCGCCAGCAGCTTTATTAGGGGAGGGAACGGGATCCAAGAGACCCAGTACTTC. Translation: CASSFIRGGNGIQETQYF.